The 20 T cell receptor beta chains given below trace back to one sample, sequenced in a study of type 1 regulatory T cells. No antigen has been assigned to these receptors. TCRdb processed the reads anew with MiXCR; each CDR3 protein has one entry. The sample consists of 35,000 to 50,000 distinct CDR3 sequences, over 9% of them appearing once. Sequenced material: cultured non-Tr1 T cells, either the whole culture or a sorted T cell fraction (not recorded which). The receptor set was obtained from a human donor in good health.

This clonotype was observed at least ten times. V is TRBV20-1 and J is TRBJ1-4, with a possible D match to TRBD1 (5 bases). The CDR3 loop spans 14 amino acids. Germline CDR1 and CDR2: DFQATT and SNEGSKA (reference sequence). CDR3 DNA: TGCAGGGACATAACGGGACGAACAAGGGAAAAACTGTTTTTT. Translating it yields CRDITGRTREKLFF.

V and J are TRBV7-9 and TRBJ2-7; 11 nucleotides agree with TRBD2. The J segment lost 2 bases and the V segment lost 3 bases, leaving 3 bases of the junction unmatched. The CDR3 length is 15 residues. Looked up from germline, CDR1 is SEHNR and CDR2 is FQNEAQ (reference sequence). The CDR3 loop is CASSFLAGGAYEQYF. The CDR3 DNA follows: TGTGCCAGCAGCTTCCTAGCGGGAGGCGCCTACGAGCAGTACTTC.

This clonotype was picked up many times. The chain is built from TRBV10-3 and TRBJ2-2, with 8 bases identical to TRBD2. V was pared by 6 bases and J by 5 bases, with 8 bases of the junction left unmatched. This CDR3 region has 15 residues. Germline V gene data show CDR1 as ENHRY and CDR2 as SYGVKD. CDR3 bases: TGTGCCATCAGCCGGACTAGCAGTGAAACCGGGGAGCTGTTTTTT. Translating gives CAISRTSSETGELFF.

By share, this clonotype counts as medium-sized. V is TRBV5-1 and J is TRBJ1-5, with D hard to call. The CDR3 covers 13 residues. CDR1 is SGHRS and CDR2 is YFSETQ in the germline V gene. V lost 4 bases to trimming and J lost 3 bases, with 8 bases between them. The DNA for the CDR3 is TGCGCCAGCAGCCCTCGACCCAATCAGCCCCAGCATTTT. This translates into CASSPRPNQPQHF. Together with reference TRBV5-1 and TRBJ1-5, the CDR3 gives the full variable domain: KAGVTQTPRYLIKTRGQQVTLSCSPISGHRSVSWYQQTPGQGLQFLFEYFSETQRNKGNFPGRFSGRQFSNSRSEMNVSTLELGDSALYLCASSPRPNQPQHFGDGTRLSIL.

Only a few counts were recorded for this clonotype. This rearrangement joins TRBV5-1 to TRBJ2-3, with a weak D call TRBD1 (5 bases). V was shortened by 0 bases and J by 0 bases, with 8 bases between the two germline ends. There are 15 residues in the CDR3. CDR1 is SGHRS, CDR2 YFSETQ, per germline. The CDR3 sequence: CASSLGDRSTDTQYF. CDR3 nucleotide sequence: TGCGCCAGCAGCTTGGGAGACAGAAGCACAGATACGCAGTATTTT.

This clonotype was recorded many times. J is TRBJ1-3 and V is TRBV30; D unresolved. Deletions cut 0 bases from V and 0 bases from J, with 12 bases between. The CDR3 length is 16 residues. CDR1 and CDR2 (germline): GTSNPN, SVGIG (reference sequence). Here the CDR3 reads CAWSVWGFHSGNTIYF. The DNA of the CDR3 is TGTGCCTGGAGTGTATGGGGTTTTCACTCTGGAAACACCATATATTTT.

This clonotype was recorded at least ten times. This chain uses TRBV10-3 with TRBJ2-4, with 7 bases fitting TRBD2. The CDR3 has 15 residues. CDR1 ENHRY and CDR2 SYGVKD come from the germline V gene. The V and J ends lost 3 bases and 8 bases, in that order; junction bases with no gene match: 10. The CDR3 nucleotides read TGTGCCATCAGTGATCTGAGCGGGAAGGGTGACATTCAGTACTTC. Protein: CAISDLSGKGDIQYF.

This clonotype was detected only a few times. This chain connects TRBV18 to TRBJ2-1; D is unresolved. Germline V CDR1 and CDR2: KGHSH, LQKENI. The CDR3 is 15 amino acids. Trimming pared 6 bases from V and 0 bases from J, leaving 12 bases between. This chain's CDR3 is CASSSLRSSYNEQFF. In nucleotides, the CDR3 is TGTGCCAGCTCTAGTTTGAGGAGCTCCTACAATGAGCAGTTCTTC.

This clonotype was seen only a few times. V is TRBV12-3 or TRBV12-4 and J is TRBJ1-2, with a weak D call TRBD1 (5 bases). This CDR3 is built from 14 residues. Deletions cut 5 bases from V and 1 base from J, with 11 bases between. The CDR3 here is CASSLQGRNYGYTF. CDR3 nucleotides: TGTGCCAGCAGTCTTCAGGGCCGTAACTATGGCTACACCTTC.

This clonotype has just a few counts. V and J are TRBV9 and TRBJ2-5; D may match TRBD1 or TRBD2 (6 bases each). This CDR3 is built from 16 residues. The V and J ends lost 3 bases and 5 bases respectively, with 20 bases between them. Germline V gives CDR1 SGDLS, CDR2 YYNGEE. CDR3 region: CASSASWGPRGETQYF. In nucleotides, the CDR3 is TGTGCCAGCAGCGCCTCTTGGGGGCCCCGGGGGGAGACCCAGTACTTC. The whole variable domain, filled in from reference TRBV9 and TRBJ2-5, reads DSGVTQTPKHLITATGQRVTLRCSPRSGDLSVYWYQQSLDQGLQFLIQYYNGEERAKGNILERFSAQQFPDLHSELNLSSLELGDSALYFCASSASWGPRGETQYFGPGTRLLVL.

This clonotype rates as medium-sized. V gene TRBV12-3 or TRBV12-4 combines with J gene TRBJ2-1; 9 positions agree with TRBD2. The CDR3 has 15 residues. V was clipped by 5 bases and J by 7 bases; unmatched bases: 9. Here the CDR3 reads CASSPEAGGGNEQFF. The DNA for the CDR3 is TGTGCCAGCAGTCCCGAGGCGGGAGGGGGAAATGAGCAGTTCTTC.

This clonotype has at least ten counts. The chain employs TRBV18 and TRBJ2-1; 7 bases agree with TRBD2. The V gene's germline CDR1 is KGHSH and CDR2 LQKENI. The CDR3 contains 15 residues. The trim removed 4 bases at V and 5 bases at J, leaving 8 bases unmatched. The CDR3, as DNA: TGTGCCAGCTCACGGGCGGGAGATTGGAACAATGAGCAGTTCTTC. Its protein is CASSRAGDWNNEQFF.

This clonotype was counted at least ten times. This sequence joins TRBV28 and TRBJ2-7; D remains ambiguous. V lost 6 bases, J lost 5 bases, and 11 bases lay in between. CDR1 and CDR2 from the germline V gene are MDHEN and SYDVKM. The CDR3 totals 12 residues. Here the CDR3 reads CASRDGPNEQYF. CDR3 nucleotide sequence: TGTGCCAGCAGAGACGGCCCCAACGAGCAGTACTTC.

V gene TRBV29-1 combines with J gene TRBJ2-7; 10 bases agree with TRBD1. The V segment lost 7 bases and the J segment 3 bases; nucleotides outside the gene matches: 12. Germline lookup yields CDR1 SQVTM and CDR2 ANQGSEA. The CDR3 sequence is 15 residues long. The CDR3 protein is CSDTRSGTGDYEQYF. CDR3 sequence (DNA): TGCAGCGACACTAGATCCGGGACAGGGGACTACGAGCAGTACTTC.

This clonotype has more than one count but fewer than ten. The rearrangement uses TRBV24-1 and TRBJ2-3; D is possibly TRBD1 or TRBD2 (5 bases each). Germline lookup yields CDR1 KGHDR and CDR2 SFDVKD. The CDR3 is 15 residues long. The V and J ends lost 4 bases and 2 bases respectively, with 12 bases between them. In nucleotides, the CDR3 is TGTGCCACCAGTGACCCGGGACGGGACACAGATACGCAGTATTTT. Protein sequence: CATSDPGRDTDTQYF.

This clonotype was detected ten times or more. The chain links TRBV12-3 or TRBV12-4 to TRBJ2-3, with 13 bases lining up with TRBD2. The CDR3 runs 16 residues. The ends lost 6 bases at V and 4 bases at J; junction bases unmatched: 7. The CDR3 spells CASRATSGRAPDTQYF. The CDR3 DNA sequence: TGTGCCAGCAGGGCAACTAGCGGGAGGGCCCCAGATACGCAGTATTTT.

This clonotype was recorded at least ten times. The J gene is TRBJ1-6, the V gene TRBV20-1; D is unclear. The V gene's germline CDR1 is DFQATT and CDR2 SNEGSKA (reference sequence). Trimming removed 5 bases at V and 3 bases at J, with 11 bases between. The CDR3 sequence is 14 residues long. CDR3 in DNA: TGCAGTGCTCTGAAGGTTGACTATAATTCACCCCTCCACTTT. This sequence encodes CSALKVDYNSPLHF.

This clonotype was counted only a few times. V is TRBV12-3 or TRBV12-4 and J is TRBJ1-1; weak D call: TRBD1 (5 bases). This CDR3 comprises 12 residues. With 3 bases removed from V and 11 bases from J, the gap between germline ends came to 13 bases. The chain's CDR3 is CASSFKGMRAFF. The CDR3 DNA follows: TGTGCCAGCAGTTTTAAGGGGATGCGTGCTTTCTTT.

This clonotype appeared many times. CDR3 region: CASSYEWGNGYTF. CDR3 bases: TGTGCCAGCAGTTACGAATGGGGTAATGGCTACACCTTC. V usage is TRBV6-5 and J usage is TRBJ1-2; D ambiguous. V was clipped by 2 bases and J by 6 bases, with 10 bases between them. The germline V gene has CDR1 MNHEY and CDR2 SVGAGI. This CDR3 spans 13 amino acids.

This chain connects TRBV24-1 to TRBJ2-2; 12 bases align to TRBD2. The length of the CDR3 is 15 residues. V dropped 7 bases and J dropped 5; count of bases not matched to a gene: 4. Germline-derived CDR1 and CDR2 are KGHDR and SFDVKD. CDR3 bases: TGTGCCACCAGCGGACTAGCGGGACAAACCGGGGAGCTGTTTTTT. Translation gives CATSGLAGQTGELFF.